The clone carrying this T cell receptor beta chain has just a few counts. Its target is not known. Clones were read by immunoSEQ multiplex PCR, and TCRdb kept only the in-frame ones, dropping some. The sample lists 20,000 to 30,000 clones; around 85% were seen once. The data derive from a study of lymphopenia after photon versus proton radiotherapy. General study results and limits: In patients who died, overall survival fell as post-nadir TCR diversity dropped more.

The sequences come from peripheral blood, collected from a patient treated with photon-based radiotherapy. This TCR was recovered from a man in his thirties or forties with gastric cancer.

The CDR3 sequence is CASSQFRGTTNEKLFF. The CDR3 DNA sequence: TGTGCCAGCAGCCAATTTCGGGGGACAACTAATGAAAAACTGTTTTTT. The V and J genes are TRBV14 and TRBJ1-4; tentatively, D is TRBD1 (5 bases). Trimming removed 2 bases from V and 0 bases from J, with 10 bases in between. The CDR3 runs 16 residues. In germline, CDR1 is SGHDN, CDR2 FVKESK.